The rows below give T cell receptor beta chains drawn from one sample of a study of cytomegalovirus exposure and HLA in healthy donors. Sequenced by immunoSEQ multiplex PCR; TCRdb stores in-frame clones only, minus some. Altogether more than 250,000 clones are present, 87% being singletons, with the ten largest covering 1.2%. Sequenced sample: PBMCs. The receptor set was obtained from a woman between 25 and 40 years old in good health and CMV-seropositive. Each CDR3 is given with its conserved first and last residue. D genes are given only for firm matches. For some rows the clone size is stated as once, few or many, or as a class when expanded; others skip it.

cdr3_aa cdr3_nt j_call clone_size v_call d_call
CASRETEEEAFF TGTGCCAGCAGAGAAACCGAGGAAGAAGCTTTCTTT TRBJ1-1 once TRBV28 -
CARSLGGENTEAFF TGTGCCAGAAGCTTGGGTGGGGAGAACACTGAAGCTTTCTTT TRBJ1-1 - TRBV5-3 -
CAWSVGPGTKETQYF TGTGCCTGGAGTGTCGGACCGGGGACAAAAGAGACCCAGTACTTC TRBJ2-5 - TRBV30 -
CASSRQGIVGAEKLFF TGTGCCAGCAGTAGGCAGGGAATCGTCGGGGCGGAAAAACTGTTTTTT TRBJ1-4 - TRBV27 -
CASSFRGGQGAQPQHF TGTGCCAGCAGTTTTCGGGGGGGACAGGGGGCTCAGCCCCAGCATTTT TRBJ1-5 - TRBV28 TRBD1
CASSLAVRTYEQYF TGTGCCAGCAGCTTGGCCGTCCGTACCTACGAGCAGTACTTC TRBJ2-7 - TRBV5-6 -
CASSYRGQNEKLFF TGTGCCAGCAGTTACAGGGGGCAGAATGAAAAACTGTTTTTT TRBJ1-4 - TRBV14 TRBD1
CASRAGQGTRGYTF TGTGCCAGCAGGGCGGGACAGGGAACGAGGGGCTACACCTTC TRBJ1-2 - TRBV7-2 TRBD1
CASSQGVYEQYF TGTGCCAGCAGCCAAGGGGTCTACGAGCAGTACTTC TRBJ2-7 - TRBV11-2 -
CASSLIGRRRELQETQYF TGTGCCAGCAGCTTGATTGGGCGGCGTCGGGAACTCCAAGAGACCCAGTACTTC TRBJ2-5 - TRBV5-6 -
CASRPRQTSYEQYF TGTGCCAGCAGGCCCAGACAGACCTCCTACGAGCAGTACTTC TRBJ2-7 - TRBV6-5 -
CASSPPGGTGGYYEQYF TGCGCCAGCAGTCCCCCCGGCGGGACAGGGGGCTATTACGAGCAGTACTTC TRBJ2-7 - TRBV23-1 TRBD1
CASSLGPSPTF TGTGCCAGCAGTCTGGGGCCTTCACCCACCTTC TRBJ1-2 - TRBV5-4 -
CASSPGAGSSGNTIYF TGTGCCAGCAGCCCCGGGGCGGGAAGCTCTGGAAACACCATATATTTT TRBJ1-3 - TRBV7-6 -
CASSLRPPGLAGVVSYNEQFF TGTGCCAGCAGCTTACGTCCTCCGGGACTAGCGGGAGTGGTCTCCTACAATGAGCAGTTCTTC TRBJ2-1 - TRBV7-6 TRBD2
CASSLDTRELDPIYEQYF TGCGCCAGCAGCTTGGATACCCGAGAACTAGACCCGATCTACGAGCAGTACTTC TRBJ2-7 - TRBV5-1 -
CASSTTDWGPSESTDTQYF TGTGCCAGCAGTACCACCGACTGGGGTCCGAGCGAAAGCACAGATACGCAGTATTTT TRBJ2-3 - TRBV27 -
CAWSVLGPGETQYF TGTGCCTGGAGTGTACTTGGCCCGGGGGAGACCCAGTACTTC TRBJ2-5 - TRBV30 -
CASSVVGDPGGYTF TGTGCCAGCAGCGTGGTGGGTGACCCTGGTGGCTACACCTTC TRBJ1-2 - TRBV9 -
CASSVVGGPATGELFF TGTGCCAGCAGCGTAGTAGGGGGCCCAGCCACCGGGGAGCTGTTTTTT TRBJ2-2 - TRBV9 TRBD1
CASSLQGRDEKLFF TGCGCCAGCAGCCTACAGGGGCGGGATGAAAAACTGTTTTTT TRBJ1-4 - TRBV4-3 TRBD1
CASSLDRNTGELFF TGTGCCAGCAGCCTGGACAGGAACACCGGGGAGCTGTTTTTT TRBJ2-2 - TRBV6-5 -
CAWSGGTGVTGELFF TGTGCCTGGAGTGGCGGGACAGGGGTCACCGGGGAGCTGTTTTTT TRBJ2-2 - TRBV30 TRBD1
CATSSGRYEQYF TGTGCCACCTCCTCCGGGCGGTACGAGCAGTACTTC TRBJ2-7 - TRBV19 -
CAWSWSSGTGDEQFF TGTGCCTGGAGTTGGTCTAGCGGGACTGGCGATGAGCAGTTCTTC TRBJ2-1 - TRBV30 TRBD2